This TCR beta chain was observed in a study of shared clonotypes between healthy human individuals. Whole-study findings and limits: Sharing across a few donors was seen in approximately 5.2% of naive CD4 clonotypes.

Adult donors, all healthy and HIV-negative, had no recent acute infections or vaccinations. Clones were sequenced by immunoSEQ multiplex PCR, and TCRdb holds only the in-frame ones, with some missing. The data show about 1.1 million clones, 70% to 80% seen once. Comment on this clone: Its antigen remains unknown.

The CDR3 consists of 16 residues. Germline V gene data show CDR1 as SGHRS and CDR2 as YFSETQ. After removal of 0 bases from V and 4 bases from J, the junction contained 9 bases not matched to a gene. The chain combines TRBV5-1 with TRBJ1-2; 7 nucleotides line up with TRBD1. Sequenced input: memory CD4+ T cells from PBMCs. Subset reported: CD45RA-negative fraction. This receptor was identified in a man between 18 and 35 years old in good health. Some clones in this sample may be carry-over from other donors' samples. The CDR3 is CASSLAPGGLSYGYTF. As DNA, the CDR3 is TGCGCCAGCAGCTTGGCCCCAGGGGGGCTCAGCTATGGCTACACCTTC.